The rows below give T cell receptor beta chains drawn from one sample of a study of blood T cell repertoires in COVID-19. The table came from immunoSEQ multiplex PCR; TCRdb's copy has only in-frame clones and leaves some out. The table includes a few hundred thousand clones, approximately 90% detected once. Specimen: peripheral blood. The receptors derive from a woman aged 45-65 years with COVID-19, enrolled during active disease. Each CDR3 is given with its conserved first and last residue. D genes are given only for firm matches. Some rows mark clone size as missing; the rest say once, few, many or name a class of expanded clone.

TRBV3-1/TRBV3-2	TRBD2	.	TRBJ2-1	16	CASSPTAGGPNNEQFF	TGTGCCAGCAGCCCTACAGCGGGAGGCCCTAACAATGAGCAGTTCTTC
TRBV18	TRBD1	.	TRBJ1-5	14	CASSPRQGNQPQHF	TGTGCCAGCTCACCCCGACAGGGGAATCAGCCCCAGCATTTT
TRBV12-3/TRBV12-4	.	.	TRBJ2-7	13	CASSLRGPYEQYF	TGTGCCAGCAGTTTAAGAGGGCCGTACGAGCAGTACTTC
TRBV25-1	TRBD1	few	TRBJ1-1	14	CASSATGGNTEAFF	TGTGCCAGCAGTGCGACAGGGGGGAACACTGAAGCTTTCTTT
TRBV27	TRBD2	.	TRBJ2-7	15	CASSKKAGSSYEQYF	TGTGCCAGCAGCAAGAAAGCGGGAAGCTCCTACGAGCAGTACTTC
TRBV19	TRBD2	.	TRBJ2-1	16	CASSIVALAGANEQFF	TGTGCCAGTAGTATAGTGGCCCTAGCGGGAGCGAATGAGCAGTTCTTC
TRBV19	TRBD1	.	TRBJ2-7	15	CASSIGQGLTYEQYF	TGTGCCAGTAGTATCGGACAGGGTCTTACCTACGAGCAGTACTTC
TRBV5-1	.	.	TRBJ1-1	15	CASTDQGAGGTEAFF	TGCGCCAGCACGGATCAGGGTGCGGGGGGCACTGAAGCTTTCTTT
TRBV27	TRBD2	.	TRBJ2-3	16	CASSPPSSGSTDTQYF	TGTGCCAGCAGTCCGCCCTCTAGCGGGAGTACAGATACGCAGTATTTT
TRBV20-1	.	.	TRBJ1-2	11	CSARSVHGYTF	TGCAGTGCTAGATCCGTCCATGGCTACACCTTC
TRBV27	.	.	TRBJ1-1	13	CASSQGLSAEAFF	TGTGCCAGCAGCCAGGGACTATCGGCTGAAGCTTTCTTT
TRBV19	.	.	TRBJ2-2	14	CASRKGQNTGELFF	TGTGCCAGTAGGAAGGGACAGAACACCGGGGAGCTGTTTTTT
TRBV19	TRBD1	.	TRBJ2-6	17	CASSRPRQGTGANVLTF	TGTGCCAGTAGTAGACCGCGACAGGGTACTGGGGCCAACGTCCTGACTTTC
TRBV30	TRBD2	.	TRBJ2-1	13	CAWERETLNEQFF	TGTGCCTGGGAGCGGGAGACACTCAATGAGCAGTTCTTC
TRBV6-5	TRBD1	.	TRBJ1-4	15	CASILTGGGGEKLFF	TGTGCCAGCATTTTGACAGGGGGTGGAGGTGAAAAACTGTTTTTT
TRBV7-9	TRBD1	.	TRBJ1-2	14	CASSTGQASYGYTF	TGTGCCAGCAGCACCGGACAGGCGTCTTATGGCTACACCTTC
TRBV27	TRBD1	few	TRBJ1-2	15	CASSKSTGGLGGYTF	TGTGCCAGCAGTAAAAGTACAGGGGGACTGGGAGGCTACACCTTC
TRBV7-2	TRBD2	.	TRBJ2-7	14	CASSRQLAGYEQYF	TGTGCCAGCAGCCGGCAACTAGCGGGATACGAGCAGTACTTC
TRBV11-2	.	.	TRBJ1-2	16	CASSPSGQGNLYGYTF	TGTGCCAGCAGCCCCTCAGGGCAGGGCAATCTCTATGGCTACACCTTC
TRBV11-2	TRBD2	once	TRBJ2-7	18	CASSHIGLAGGLTYEQYF	TGTGCCAGCAGCCATATTGGGCTAGCGGGAGGCTTAACTTACGAGCAGTACTTC
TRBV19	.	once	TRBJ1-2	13	CASSAGRNYGYTF	TGTGCCAGTAGTGCAGGGCGTAACTATGGCTACACCTTC
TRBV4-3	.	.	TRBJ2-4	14	CASSQSQGTNIQYF	TGCGCCAGCAGCCAGTCCCAGGGGACAAACATTCAGTACTTC
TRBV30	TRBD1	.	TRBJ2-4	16	CAWNPGTDLAKNIQYF	TGTGCCTGGAACCCAGGGACAGATCTAGCCAAAAACATTCAGTACTTC
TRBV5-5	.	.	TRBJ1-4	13	CASSLGAGEKLFF	TGTGCCAGCAGCTTGGGGGCGGGTGAAAAACTGTTTTTT
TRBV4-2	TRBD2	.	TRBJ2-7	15	CASSQDYASGREQYF	TGTGCCAGCAGCCAAGATTATGCTAGCGGGAGGGAGCAGTACTTC
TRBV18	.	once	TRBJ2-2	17	CASSPQSGGGNTGELFF	TGTGCCAGCTCACCCCAATCAGGTGGAGGAAACACCGGGGAGCTGTTTTTT
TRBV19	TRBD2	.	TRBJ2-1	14	CASSIAGGPDEQFF	TGTGCCAGTAGTATAGCGGGAGGGCCGGATGAGCAGTTCTTC
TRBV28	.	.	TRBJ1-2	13	CASRGGVINGYTF	TGTGCCAGCAGGGGGGGGGTGATTAACGGCTACACCTTC
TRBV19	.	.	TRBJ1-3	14	CASSEAGTGNTIYF	TGTGCCAGTAGCGAAGCAGGGACTGGAAACACCATATATTTT
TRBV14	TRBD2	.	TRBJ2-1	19	CASSHPPGLAGGSYNEQFF	TGTGCCAGCAGCCATCCACCGGGACTAGCGGGGGGCTCCTACAATGAGCAGTTCTTC
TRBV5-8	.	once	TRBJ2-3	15	CASTERNRPADTQYF	TGTGCCAGCACCGAACGGAACAGGCCGGCAGATACGCAGTATTTT
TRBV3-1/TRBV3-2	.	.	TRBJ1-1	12	CASSPDSGRTFF	TGTGCCAGCAGCCCGGACAGCGGCAGGACTTTCTTT
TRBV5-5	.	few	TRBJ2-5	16	CASSPRPDLIGETQYF	TGTGCCAGCAGCCCCCGGCCAGACTTGATTGGGGAGACCCAGTACTTC